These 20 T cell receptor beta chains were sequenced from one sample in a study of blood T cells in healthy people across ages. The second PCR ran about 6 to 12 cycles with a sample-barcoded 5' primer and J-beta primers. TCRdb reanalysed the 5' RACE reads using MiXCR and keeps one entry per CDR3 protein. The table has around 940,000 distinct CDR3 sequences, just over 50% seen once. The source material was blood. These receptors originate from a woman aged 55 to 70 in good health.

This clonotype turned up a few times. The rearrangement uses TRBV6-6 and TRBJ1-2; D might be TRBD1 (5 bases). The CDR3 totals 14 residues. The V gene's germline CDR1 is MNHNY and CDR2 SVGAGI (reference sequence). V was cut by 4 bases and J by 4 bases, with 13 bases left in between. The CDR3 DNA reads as TGTGCCAGCAGTTCCCTACAGGAAGCCTATGGCTACACCTTC. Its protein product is CASSSLQEAYGYTF.

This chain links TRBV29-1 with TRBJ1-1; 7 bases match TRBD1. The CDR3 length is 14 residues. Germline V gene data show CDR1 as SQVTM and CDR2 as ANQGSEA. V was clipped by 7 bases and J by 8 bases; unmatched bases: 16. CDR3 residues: CSAVSDRKTREAFF. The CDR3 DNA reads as TGCAGCGCCGTTTCGGACAGGAAAACACGCGAAGCTTTCTTT.

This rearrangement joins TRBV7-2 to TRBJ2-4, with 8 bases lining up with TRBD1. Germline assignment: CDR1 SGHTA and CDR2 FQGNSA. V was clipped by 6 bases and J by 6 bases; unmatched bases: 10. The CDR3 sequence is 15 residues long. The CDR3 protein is CASSHDRGTSNIQYF. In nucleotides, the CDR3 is TGTGCCAGCAGTCATGACAGGGGCACTTCAAACATTCAGTACTTC.

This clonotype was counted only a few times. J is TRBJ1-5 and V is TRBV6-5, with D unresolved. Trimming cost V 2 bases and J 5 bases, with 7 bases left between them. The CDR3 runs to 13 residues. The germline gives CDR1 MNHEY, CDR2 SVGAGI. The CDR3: CASSYESDQPQHF. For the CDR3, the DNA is TGTGCCAGCAGTTACGAATCAGATCAGCCCCAGCATTTT.

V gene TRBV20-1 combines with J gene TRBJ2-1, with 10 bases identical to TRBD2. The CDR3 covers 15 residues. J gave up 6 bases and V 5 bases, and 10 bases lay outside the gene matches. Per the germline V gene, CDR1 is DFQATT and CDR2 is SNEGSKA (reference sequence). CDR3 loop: CSAPRLAGESNEQFF. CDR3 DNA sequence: TGCAGTGCTCCTCGCCTAGCGGGAGAATCCAATGAGCAGTTCTTC.

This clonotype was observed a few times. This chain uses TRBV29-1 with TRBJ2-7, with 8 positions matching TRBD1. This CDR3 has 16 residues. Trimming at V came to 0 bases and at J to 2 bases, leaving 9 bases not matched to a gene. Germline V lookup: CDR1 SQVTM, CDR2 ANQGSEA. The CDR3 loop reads CSVEELLLTGAYEQYF. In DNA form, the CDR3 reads TGCAGCGTTGAAGAACTCTTATTGACAGGGGCCTACGAGCAGTACTTC.

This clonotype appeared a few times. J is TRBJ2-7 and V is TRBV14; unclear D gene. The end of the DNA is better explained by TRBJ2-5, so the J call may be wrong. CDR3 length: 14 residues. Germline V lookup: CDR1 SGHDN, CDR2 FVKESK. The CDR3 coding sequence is TGTGCCAGCAGCCAAAGACTTGGGGAAGAGACCCAGTACTTC. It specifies CASSQRLGEETQYF.

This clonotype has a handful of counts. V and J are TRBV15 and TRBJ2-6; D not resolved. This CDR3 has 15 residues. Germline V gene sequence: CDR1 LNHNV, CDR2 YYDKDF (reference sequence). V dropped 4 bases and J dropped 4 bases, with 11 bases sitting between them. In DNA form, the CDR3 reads TGTGCCACCAGCACCCCCAACACCGGGGCCAACGTCCTGACTTTC. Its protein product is CATSTPNTGANVLTF.

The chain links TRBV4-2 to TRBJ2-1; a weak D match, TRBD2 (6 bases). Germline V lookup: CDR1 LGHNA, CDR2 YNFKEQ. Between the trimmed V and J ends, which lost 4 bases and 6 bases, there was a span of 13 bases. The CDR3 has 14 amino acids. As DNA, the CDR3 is TGTGCCAGCAGCCGACGCCGGGACTTCAATGAGCAGTTCTTC. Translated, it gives CASSRRRDFNEQFF.

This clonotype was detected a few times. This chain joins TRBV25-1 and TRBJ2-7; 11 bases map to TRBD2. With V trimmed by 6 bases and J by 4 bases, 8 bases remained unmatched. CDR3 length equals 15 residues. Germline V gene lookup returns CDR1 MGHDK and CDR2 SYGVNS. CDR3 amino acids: CASRFGTSGNYEQYF. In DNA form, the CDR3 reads TGTGCCAGCAGATTCGGGACTAGCGGAAATTACGAGCAGTACTTC.

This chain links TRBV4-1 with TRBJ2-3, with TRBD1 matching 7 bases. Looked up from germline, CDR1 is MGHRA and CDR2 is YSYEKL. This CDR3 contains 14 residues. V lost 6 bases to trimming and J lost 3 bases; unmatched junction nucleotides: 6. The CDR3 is CASSPQGYTDTQYF. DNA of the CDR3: TGCGCCAGCAGTCCACAGGGGTATACAGATACGCAGTATTTT.

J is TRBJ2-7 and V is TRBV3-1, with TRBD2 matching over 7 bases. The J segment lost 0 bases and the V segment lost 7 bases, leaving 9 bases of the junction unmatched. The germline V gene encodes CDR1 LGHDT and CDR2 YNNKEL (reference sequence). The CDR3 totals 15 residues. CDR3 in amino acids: CASTAPGGSSYEQYF. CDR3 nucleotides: TGTGCCAGCACCGCCCCGGGAGGCAGCTCCTACGAGCAGTACTTC.

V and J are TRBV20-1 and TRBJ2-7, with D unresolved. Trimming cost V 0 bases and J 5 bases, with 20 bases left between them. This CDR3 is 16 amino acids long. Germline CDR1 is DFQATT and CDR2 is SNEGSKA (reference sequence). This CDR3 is CSARDSDASSRNEQYF. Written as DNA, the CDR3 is TGCAGTGCTAGAGATTCGGACGCATCGTCGAGGAACGAGCAGTACTTC.

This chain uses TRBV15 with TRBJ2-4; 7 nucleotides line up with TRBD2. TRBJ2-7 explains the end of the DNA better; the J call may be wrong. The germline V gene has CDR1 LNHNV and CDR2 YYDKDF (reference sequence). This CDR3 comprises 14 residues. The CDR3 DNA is TGTGCCACCAGCCTCCGGGACTACCCCTACGAGCAGTACTTC. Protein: CATSLRDYPYEQYF.

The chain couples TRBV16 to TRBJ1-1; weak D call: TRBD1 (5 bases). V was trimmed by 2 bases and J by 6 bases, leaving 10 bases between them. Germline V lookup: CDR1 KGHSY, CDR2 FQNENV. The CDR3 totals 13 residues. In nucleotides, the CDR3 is TGTGCCAGCAGCCAACAGACAGAATCTGAAGCTTTCTTT. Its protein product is CASSQQTESEAFF.

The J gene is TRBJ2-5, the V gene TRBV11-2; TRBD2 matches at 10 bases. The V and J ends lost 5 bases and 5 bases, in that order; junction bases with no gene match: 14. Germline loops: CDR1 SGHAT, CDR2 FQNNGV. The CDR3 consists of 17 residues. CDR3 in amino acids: CASSKLASGSLFETQYF. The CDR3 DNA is TGTGCCAGCAGCAAATTGGCTAGCGGGAGTTTATTTGAGACCCAGTACTTC.

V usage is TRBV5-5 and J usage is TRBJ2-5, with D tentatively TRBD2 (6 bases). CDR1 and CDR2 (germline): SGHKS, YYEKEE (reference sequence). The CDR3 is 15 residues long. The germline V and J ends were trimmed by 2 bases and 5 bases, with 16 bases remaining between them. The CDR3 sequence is CASSFPGTPRETQYF. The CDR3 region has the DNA TGTGCCAGCAGCTTCCCCGGGACTCCGAGGGAGACCCAGTACTTC.

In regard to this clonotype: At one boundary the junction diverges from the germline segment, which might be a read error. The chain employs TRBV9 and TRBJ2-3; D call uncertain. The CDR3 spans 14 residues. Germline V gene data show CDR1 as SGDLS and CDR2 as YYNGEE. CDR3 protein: CAGSPFSSTDTQYF. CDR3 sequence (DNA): TGTGCCGGCAGCCCCTTCTCCTCCACAGATACGCAGTATTTT.

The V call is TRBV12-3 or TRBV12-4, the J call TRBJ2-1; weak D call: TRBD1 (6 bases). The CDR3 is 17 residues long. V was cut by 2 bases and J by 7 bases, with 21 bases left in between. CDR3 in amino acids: CASSLSYGQGSQNEQFF. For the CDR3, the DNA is TGTGCCAGCAGTTTATCTTACGGGCAGGGGTCCCAGAATGAGCAGTTCTTC.

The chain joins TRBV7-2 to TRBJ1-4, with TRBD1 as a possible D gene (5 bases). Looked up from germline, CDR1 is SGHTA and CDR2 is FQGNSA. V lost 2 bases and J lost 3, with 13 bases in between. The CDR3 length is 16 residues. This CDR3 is CASSLCGAVSNEKLFF. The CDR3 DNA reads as TGTGCCAGCAGCTTATGTGGGGCGGTCTCTAATGAAAAACTGTTTTTT.